What follows are 21 T cell receptor beta chains derived from one specimen sequenced in a study of regulatory T cells in long-lasting Graves disease. To make TCR beta libraries, researchers used iRepertoire HTBI primers and Arm-PCR of CDR3 regions. A single record per CDR3 protein comes from TCRdb applying MiXCR to the multiplex PCR reads. In the table there are approximately 230,000 distinct CDR3 sequences, around 17% of which are singletons. Sample time point: newly diagnosed GD, antithyroid drugs for less than 3 months. The TCR library used RNA extracted from PBMCs. The specimen comprised peripheral blood mononuclear cells (PBMCs), sampled at new diagnosis, from a patient treated with antithyroid drugs. The source is a female donor with Graves disease.

This clonotype appeared many times. This chain uses TRBV7-9 with TRBJ2-3; D remains ambiguous. Germline V gene lookup returns CDR1 SEHNR and CDR2 FQNEAQ (reference sequence). V lost 5 bases and J 6 bases, leaving 6 bases between the germline ends. This CDR3 is built from 11 residues. As DNA, the CDR3 is TGTGCCAGCAGCCAATACGATACGCAGTATTTT. Encoded protein: CASSQYDTQYF. The full variable domain, with the rest looked up from reference TRBV7-9 and TRBJ2-3, is DTGVSQNPRHKITKRGQNVTFRCDPISEHNRLYWYRQTLGQGPEFLTYFQNEAQLEKSRLLSDRFSAERPKGSFSTLEIQRTEQGDSAMYLCASSQYDTQYFGPGTRLTVL.

This clonotype was observed at least ten times. The chain is built from TRBV12-3 or TRBV12-4 and TRBJ1-1; TRBD1 aligns across 7 bases. Trimming removed 6 bases from V and 0 bases from J; junction bases left unmatched: 7. The CDR3 sequence is 15 residues long. The CDR3 region is CASSDWDSLNTEAFF. CDR3 sequence (DNA): TGTGCCAGCAGCGATTGGGACAGCCTGAACACTGAAGCTTTCTTT.

The sample holds a few counts of this clonotype. The CDR3 is CASSQESAWREVYNEQFF. The CDR3 DNA reads TGCGCCAGCAGCCAAGAAAGCGCTTGGCGGGAGGTGTACAATGAGCAGTTCTTC. The chain uses TRBV4-1 and TRBJ2-1; 8 bases agree with TRBD2. Germline CDR1 is MGHRA and CDR2 is YSYEKL. The length of the CDR3 is 18 residues. Losses at the gene ends were 0 bases for V and 4 bases for J; bases not matched to a gene: 11.

As concerns this clonotype: This may come from a read error, since a much larger clone is one base off. In this CDR3 the conserved last residue, phenylalanine or tryptophan, is missing, so a read error is likely. The V gene is TRBV7-2, the J gene TRBJ2-5; 10 nucleotides match TRBD2. Germline CDR1 is SGHTA and CDR2 is FQGNSA. This CDR3 spans 21 amino acids. Trimming removed 5 bases from V and 7 bases from J; junction bases left unmatched: 28. The CDR3 protein is CASSARGGGGGLAGDVSTQYL. In DNA, the CDR3 is TGTGCCAGCAGCGCCCGTGGGGGAGGGGGAGGGCTAGCGGGGGATGTATCGACCCAGTACTTG.

This clonotype has ten or more counts. The chain recombines TRBV6-2 or TRBV6-3 with TRBJ2-5, with TRBD2 matching 12 bases. The CDR3 is 18 amino acids. Germline assignment: CDR1 MNHEY and CDR2 SVGEGT. The junction had 7 bases not matched to a gene; V was cut back by 0 bases and J by 2 bases. CDR3 protein: CASSYSLRTSGVQETQYF. In DNA form, the CDR3 reads TGTGCCAGCAGTTACTCCCTACGGACTAGCGGGGTACAAGAGACCCAGTACTTC.

The chain combines TRBV11-1 with TRBJ2-1; D call uncertain. The CDR3 totals 15 residues. Germline V gene data show CDR1 as SGHAT and CDR2 as FQDESV (reference sequence). Trimming stripped 1 base from V and 5 bases from J, with 12 bases between. CDR3 nucleotides: TGTGCCAGCAGCTTAGAACGCCGAGAGGACAATGAGCAGTTCTTC. Translating it yields CASSLERREDNEQFF.

This clonotype has a count of ten or more. CDR3 amino acids: CSARGQGYYYEQYF. In DNA, the CDR3 is TGCAGTGCCAGGGGACAGGGCTACTACTACGAGCAGTACTTC. The V call is TRBV20-1, the J call TRBJ2-7, with TRBD1 matching over 9 bases. V lost 6 bases to trimming and J lost 3 bases; unmatched junction nucleotides: 9. Germline CDR1 and CDR2: DFQATT and SNEGSKA (reference sequence). The CDR3 totals 14 residues.

As to this clonotype: A read error may be the cause here, since a much bigger clone is one base away. The genes are TRBV7-2 and TRBJ2-5; D gene uncertain. CDR1 and CDR2 (germline): SGHTA, FQGNSA. The CDR3 runs to 12 residues. Between the trimmed V and J ends, which lost 4 bases and 11 bases, there was a span of 14 bases. CDR3 sequence: CASSSRASEQYF. The CDR3 DNA is TGTGCCAGCAGCTCGAGAGCGAGTGAGCAGTACTTC.

In this sample, this clonotype turned up many times. The CDR3: CASSPYKTLSYEQYF. CDR3 nucleotides: TGTGCCAGCTCACCATATAAAACCCTCTCCTACGAGCAGTACTTC. This chain connects TRBV18 to TRBJ2-7; D gene ambiguous. The V gene's germline CDR1 is KGHSH and CDR2 LQKENI. CDR3 length equals 15 residues. V shed 2 bases and J shed 0 bases, with 11 bases lying between them.

The chain links TRBV28 to TRBJ2-7; the match to TRBD1 covers 12 bases. After removal of 8 bases from V and 4 bases from J, the junction contained 9 bases not matched to a gene. The CDR3 totals 15 residues. The germline gives CDR1 MDHEN, CDR2 SYDVKM. CDR3: CASWPSGQGAYEQYF. CDR3 nucleotides: TGTGCCAGCTGGCCCTCGGGACAGGGGGCTTACGAGCAGTACTTC. The entire variable domain, with the rest obtained from reference TRBV28 and TRBJ2-7, is as follows: DVKVTQSSRYLVKRTGEKVFLECVQDMDHENMFWYRQDPGLGLRLIYFSYDVKMKEKGDIPEGYSVSREKKERFSLILESASTNQTSMYLCASWPSGQGAYEQYFGPGTRLTVT.

Comment on this clonotype: With only one base between it and a far larger clone, this is likely a read error. J is TRBJ2-5 and V is TRBV7-3; the D is unclear. CDR3 length: 14 residues. Germline V CDR1 and CDR2: SGHTA, FQGTGA. This CDR3 is CAISLVGLPGTQYF. Here the CDR3 DNA reads TGTGCCATCAGCTTAGTCGGCCTCCCGGGGACCCAGTACTTC. Full variable domain (missing parts from reference TRBV7-3 and TRBJ2-5): GAGVSQTPSNKVTEKGKYVELRCDPISGHTALYWYRQSLGQGPEFLIYFQGTGAADDSGLPNDRFFAVRPEGSVSTLKIQRTERGDSAVYLCAISLVGLPGTQYFGPGTRLLVL.

On this clonotype itself: A much larger clone differs from this one at a single base, so this may be a read error. The gene calls are TRBV18 and TRBJ2-3; D is unclear. Germline-derived CDR1 and CDR2 are KGHSH and LQKENI. The CDR3 has 11 amino acids. The CDR3 is CASSNEDKQYF. CDR3 bases: TGTGCCAGCTCGAACGAAGATAAGCAGTATTTT. Full variable domain (rest looked up from reference TRBV18 and TRBJ2-3): NAGVMQNPRHLVRRRGQEARLRCSPMKGHSHVYWYRQLPEEGLKFMVYLQKENIIDESGMPKERFSAEFPKEGPSILRIQQVVRGDSAAYFCASSNEDKQYFGPGTRLTVL.

This clonotype was counted ten times or more. V is TRBV7-9 and J is TRBJ2-1; 8 bases line up with TRBD1. Trimming cost V 2 bases and J 8 bases; bases outside gene matches: 8. The CDR3 consists of 15 residues. Germline-derived CDR1 and CDR2 are SEHNR and FQNEAQ (reference sequence). The CDR3 loop is CASSLLGQGPDEQFF. CDR3 DNA sequence: TGTGCCAGCAGCTTACTTGGACAGGGCCCCGATGAGCAGTTCTTC.

This clonotype was seen repeatedly, ten times or more. The chain couples TRBV29-1 to TRBJ1-1; no clear D. The germline gives CDR1 SQVTM, CDR2 ANQGSEA. Trimming removed 4 bases at V and 4 bases at J, with 13 bases between. The CDR3 runs to 13 residues. CDR3 in DNA: TGCAGCGTTGCCCCGGGCGTGGGCACTGAAGCTTTCTTT. Its protein product is CSVAPGVGTEAFF.

This clonotype has a count of ten or more. The rearrangement uses TRBV5-4 and TRBJ2-7; TRBD2 agrees at 8 bases. The CDR3 spans 14 residues. J gave up 5 bases and V 4 bases, and 8 bases lay outside the gene matches. The germline gives CDR1 SGHNT, CDR2 YYREEE (reference sequence). Here the CDR3 reads CASSLSGGWDEQYF. CDR3 bases: TGTGCCAGCAGCCTAAGCGGGGGCTGGGACGAGCAGTACTTC.

This chain uses TRBV28 with TRBJ2-1; 7 positions match TRBD1. The germline V gene has CDR1 MDHEN and CDR2 SYDVKM. The V and J ends lost 5 bases and 0 bases, in that order; junction bases with no gene match: 13. CDR3 length: 18 residues. The CDR3 nucleotides are TGTGCCAGCAGTGCGACAGGGCCAGGGGCAACCTCCTACAATGAGCAGTTCTTC. As protein: CASSATGPGATSYNEQFF.

This clonotype was picked up many times. The J gene is TRBJ2-5, the V gene TRBV19; D is uncertain. CDR1 and CDR2 (germline): LNHDA, SQIVND (reference sequence). V shed 1 base and J shed 4 bases, with 7 bases lying between them. The CDR3 extends over 13 amino acids. CDR3 nucleotides: TGTGCCAGTAGTATAGTGATGAGAGAGACCCAGTACTTC. This gives the protein CASSIVMRETQYF. Together with reference TRBV19 and TRBJ2-5, the CDR3 gives the full variable domain: DGGITQSPKYLFRKEGQNVTLSCEQNLNHDAMYWYRQDPGQGLRLIYYSQIVNDFQKGDIAEGYSVSREKKESFPLTVTSAQKNPTAFYLCASSIVMRETQYFGPGTRLLVL.

This clonotype was detected many times. The gene calls are TRBV18 and TRBJ2-7; either TRBD1 or TRBD2 may supply D (5 bases each). CDR3 length equals 14 residues. V was cut by 3 bases and J by 1 base, with 10 bases left in between. CDR1 is KGHSH, CDR2 LQKENI, per germline. The CDR3 protein is CASSPGRTSYEQYF. In nucleotides, the CDR3 is TGTGCCAGCTCACCGGGACGGACGTCCTACGAGCAGTACTTC. The full variable domain, in which reference TRBV18 and TRBJ2-7 provide the parts outside the CDR3, is NAGVMQNPRHLVRRRGQEARLRCSPMKGHSHVYWYRQLPEEGLKFMVYLQKENIIDESGMPKERFSAEFPKEGPSILRIQQVVRGDSAAYFCASSPGRTSYEQYFGPGTRLTVT.

Notes on this clonotype: Given a much more abundant clone one base away, this may be a read error. The V gene is TRBV7-9, the J gene TRBJ2-7, with 9 bases matching TRBD1. CDR1 and CDR2 (germline): SEHNR, FQNEAQ (reference sequence). J was trimmed by 2 bases and V by 1 base; bases with no gene match: 3. This CDR3 comprises 15 residues. For the CDR3, the DNA is TGTGCCAGCAGCTTAGAACGGACAGGGGCCTACGAGCAGTACTTC. Translation: CASSLERTGAYEQYF.

J is TRBJ1-2 and V is TRBV6-5; tentatively, D is TRBD1 (5 bases). This CDR3 is built from 12 residues. Deletions cut 4 bases from V and 9 bases from J, with 12 bases between. CDR1 and CDR2 from the germline V gene are MNHEY and SVGAGI. The CDR3 protein is CASSSGGGSYTF. For the CDR3, the DNA is TGTGCCAGCAGTTCGGGGGGGGGAAGCTACACCTTC.

This clonotype was observed at least ten times. This chain uses TRBV7-3 with TRBJ2-3, with D perhaps TRBD2 (6 bases). The germline V gene encodes CDR1 SGHTA and CDR2 FQGTGA. V was pared by 5 bases and J by 0 bases, with 18 bases between. The CDR3 consists of 17 residues. This CDR3 reads CASSLLGGSGSTDTQYF. The CDR3 bases are TGTGCCAGCAGCCTCCTTGGGGGTAGCGGAAGCACAGATACGCAGTATTTT.